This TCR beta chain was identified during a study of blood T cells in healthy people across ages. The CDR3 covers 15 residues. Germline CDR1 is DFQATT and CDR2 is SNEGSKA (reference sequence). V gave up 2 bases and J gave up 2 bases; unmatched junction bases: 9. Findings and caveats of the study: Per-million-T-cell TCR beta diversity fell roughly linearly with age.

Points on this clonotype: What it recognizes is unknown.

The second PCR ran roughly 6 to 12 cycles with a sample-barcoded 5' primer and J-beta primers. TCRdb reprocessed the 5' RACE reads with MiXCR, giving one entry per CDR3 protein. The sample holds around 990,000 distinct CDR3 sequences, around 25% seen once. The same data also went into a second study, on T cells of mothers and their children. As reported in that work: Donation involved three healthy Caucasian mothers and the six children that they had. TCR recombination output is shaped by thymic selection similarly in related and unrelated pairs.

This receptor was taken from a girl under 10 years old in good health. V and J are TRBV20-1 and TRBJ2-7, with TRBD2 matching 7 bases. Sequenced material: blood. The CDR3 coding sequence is TGCAGTGCTAGAAACCGACTAGCTCCCGCCTACGAGCAGTACTTC. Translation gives CSARNRLAPAYEQYF.